This T cell receptor beta chain was sequenced in a study of blood T cell repertoires in COVID-19. Study information: The United States, Italy and Spain were the sources of the acute and convalescent COVID-19 samples. The cDNA or gDNA used as material had been derived from T cells, B-cell-depleted T cells, or PBMCs.

Germline CDR1 and CDR2: SQVTM and ANQGSEA. The V gene lost 5 bases and the J gene lost 2 bases, with 9 bases spanning the gap. CDR3 length equals 12 residues. Source study methods: Amplification with reference gene primers provided the estimates of nucleated cell counts. Repertoires were generated with immunoSEQ multiplex PCR, while TCRdb's copy carries only in-frame clones and drops some. The V and J calls and clone size come from that table; D and trimming were worked out from the DNA. The repertoire holds tens of thousands of clones, with 86% as singletons. This clone was seen once. The sample comprised peripheral blood. The origin of this receptor is an older man with acute or convalescent COVID-19. The J gene is TRBJ1-2, the V gene TRBV29-1; possible D gene TRBD1, 5 bases. The CDR3 nucleotides are TGCAGCGTTCGACAGTCGAACTATGGCTACACCTTC. Translating gives CSVRQSNYGYTF. Full variable domain (rest looked up from reference TRBV29-1 and TRBJ1-2): SAVISQKPSRDICQRGTSLTIQCQVDSQVTMMFWYRQQPGQSLTLIATANQGSEATYESGFVIDKFPISRPNLTFSTLTVSNMSPEDSSIYLCSVRQSNYGYTFGSGTRLTVV.